These T cell receptor beta chains were read from a single sample in a study of T cell responses to AZD1222 COVID-19 vaccine. Sequencing used immunoSEQ multiplex PCR; TCRdb keeps in-frame clones, though not all of them. The data show roughly 140,000 clones, with 90% seen just once and roughly 1.6% held by the top ten. The source was peripheral blood, collected 28 days after the second AZD1222 dose. These receptors came from an adult who received the AZD1222 COVID-19 vaccine. CDR3s include the opening cysteine and the closing phenylalanine or tryptophan. D genes are given only for firm matches. Clone size is given for some rows only: seen once, a few or many times, or a class if the clone is expanded.

v_call: TRBV7-9; clone_size: -; j_call: TRBJ1-5; d_call: -; cdr3_nt: TGTGCCAGCAGCTTAGATTTCGGAACACAGCCCCAGCATTTT; cdr3_aa: CASSLDFGTQPQHF
v_call: TRBV9; clone_size: once; j_call: TRBJ2-2; d_call: -; cdr3_nt: TGTGCCAGCAGCACCCACACCGGGGAGCTGTTTTTT; cdr3_aa: CASSTHTGELFF
v_call: TRBV3-1/TRBV3-2; clone_size: -; j_call: TRBJ2-7; d_call: -; cdr3_nt: TGTGCCAGCAGCCAAGTCGCTGTTCGGTTTGGGCTCGAGCAGTACTTC; cdr3_aa: CASSQVAVRFGLEQYF
v_call: TRBV28; clone_size: -; j_call: TRBJ2-5; d_call: -; cdr3_nt: TGTGCCAGCAGTGCTCCGGGACTCCAAGAGACCCAGTACTTC; cdr3_aa: CASSAPGLQETQYF
v_call: TRBV6-6; clone_size: -; j_call: TRBJ2-7; d_call: -; cdr3_nt: TGTGCCAGCAGTTACACGGGGCGTGCCGAGCAGTACTTC; cdr3_aa: CASSYTGRAEQYF
v_call: TRBV27; clone_size: -; j_call: TRBJ1-4; d_call: -; cdr3_nt: TGTGCCAGAGCAGTGGGAATGGACAGAAATGAAAAACTGTTTTTT; cdr3_aa: CARAVGMDRNEKLFF
v_call: TRBV5-4; clone_size: once; j_call: TRBJ1-4; d_call: TRBD1; cdr3_nt: TGTGCCAGCAGCGGGACAGGGTCTGAAAAACTGTTTTTT; cdr3_aa: CASSGTGSEKLFF
v_call: TRBV19; clone_size: -; j_call: TRBJ2-1; d_call: -; cdr3_nt: TGTGCCACCACGCCCAGGTTAACCTACAATGAGCAGTTCTTC; cdr3_aa: CATTPRLTYNEQFF
v_call: TRBV4-2; clone_size: -; j_call: TRBJ2-1; d_call: -; cdr3_nt: TGTGCCAGCAGCCAAGGGGGGGAGCGTGAGCAGTTCTTC; cdr3_aa: CASSQGGEREQFF
v_call: TRBV29-1; clone_size: -; j_call: TRBJ1-1; d_call: -; cdr3_nt: TGCAGCGTTGAGAATTCGGGGAATTGGGCTGAAGCTTTCTTT; cdr3_aa: CSVENSGNWAEAFF
v_call: TRBV9; clone_size: -; j_call: TRBJ2-2; d_call: -; cdr3_nt: TGTGCCAGCAGCGTCGGGTTCTTGAACACCGGGGAGCTGTTTTTT; cdr3_aa: CASSVGFLNTGELFF
v_call: TRBV7-2; clone_size: -; j_call: TRBJ1-1; d_call: -; cdr3_nt: TGTGCCAGCAGCTTCGCTCGGAACACTGAAGCTTTCTTT; cdr3_aa: CASSFARNTEAFF
v_call: TRBV30; clone_size: -; j_call: TRBJ1-5; d_call: -; cdr3_nt: TGTGCCTGGCGGACAGCCGGATCCAATCAGCCCCAGCATTTT; cdr3_aa: CAWRTAGSNQPQHF
v_call: TRBV29-1; clone_size: -; j_call: TRBJ1-2; d_call: TRBD1; cdr3_nt: TGCAGCGGGATTACCGGGACAGGGAACTATGGCTACACCTTC; cdr3_aa: CSGITGTGNYGYTF
v_call: TRBV30; clone_size: -; j_call: TRBJ1-6; d_call: -; cdr3_nt: TGTGCCTGGACCCCTTTGAGTCGAGGCGGAAGTAATTCACCCCTCCACTTT; cdr3_aa: CAWTPLSRGGSNSPLHF
v_call: TRBV5-7; clone_size: -; j_call: TRBJ2-1; d_call: TRBD2; cdr3_nt: TGTGCCAGCAGCTTGGAGGCTAGCGGGAGGAGTTACAATGAGCAGTTCTTC; cdr3_aa: CASSLEASGRSYNEQFF
v_call: TRBV7-9; clone_size: -; j_call: TRBJ1-4; d_call: -; cdr3_nt: TGTGCCAGCAGCTTAACTAACGGCCAAACTAATGAAAAACTGTTTTTT; cdr3_aa: CASSLTNGQTNEKLFF
v_call: TRBV13; clone_size: -; j_call: TRBJ1-2; d_call: -; cdr3_nt: TGTGCCAGCAGCCCTGGGCGGGGGCATGGCTACACCTTC; cdr3_aa: CASSPGRGHGYTF
v_call: TRBV30; clone_size: -; j_call: TRBJ2-7; d_call: -; cdr3_nt: TGTGCCTGGACTCCAGGATGGACTACCAAGTCCTACGAGCAGTACTTC; cdr3_aa: CAWTPGWTTKSYEQYF
v_call: TRBV2; clone_size: -; j_call: TRBJ1-6; d_call: TRBD1; cdr3_nt: TGTGCCAGCAGTAAACAGGGGGCCATCTCACCCCTCCACTTT; cdr3_aa: CASSKQGAISPLHF
v_call: TRBV6-1; clone_size: -; j_call: TRBJ2-3; d_call: -; cdr3_nt: TGTGCCAGCAGTGAAAGAGGAGGGGCAGATACGCAGTATTTT; cdr3_aa: CASSERGGADTQYF
v_call: TRBV5-6; clone_size: -; j_call: TRBJ1-2; d_call: -; cdr3_nt: TGTGCCAGCAGCTTGTTAGGAAAGGTGGAAGACTATGGCTACACCTTC; cdr3_aa: CASSLLGKVEDYGYTF
v_call: TRBV19; clone_size: -; j_call: TRBJ2-1; d_call: TRBD1; cdr3_nt: TGTGCCAGTAGTCCCCGACAGGGATCCTACAATGAGCAGTTCTTC; cdr3_aa: CASSPRQGSYNEQFF
v_call: TRBV28; clone_size: -; j_call: TRBJ2-1; d_call: TRBD2; cdr3_nt: TGTGCCCACGCCCGGGGGACTAGCGGGAGTAATGAGCAGTTCTTC; cdr3_aa: CAHARGTSGSNEQFF
v_call: TRBV12-1; clone_size: once; j_call: TRBJ2-7; d_call: -; cdr3_nt: TGTGCCAGCAGCTCTATCCCCGGGACTAGCGACTACGAGCAGTACTTC; cdr3_aa: CASSSIPGTSDYEQYF
v_call: TRBV27; clone_size: -; j_call: TRBJ1-5; d_call: -; cdr3_nt: TGTGCCAGCAGTTTCGGACCGCAAAATCAGCCCCAGCATTTT; cdr3_aa: CASSFGPQNQPQHF